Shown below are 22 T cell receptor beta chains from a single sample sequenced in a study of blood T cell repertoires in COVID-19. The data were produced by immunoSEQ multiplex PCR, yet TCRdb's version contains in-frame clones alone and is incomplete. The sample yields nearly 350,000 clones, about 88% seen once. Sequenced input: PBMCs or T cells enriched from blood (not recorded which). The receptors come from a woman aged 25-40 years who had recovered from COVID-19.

The CDR3: CASSLWTAAGPQHF. The CDR3 region has the DNA TGTGCCAGCAGCTTGTGGACAGCCGCCGGGCCCCAGCATTTT. The chain employs TRBV5-5 and TRBJ1-5; D might be TRBD1 (6 bases). This CDR3 has 14 residues. Trimming removed 1 base at V and 9 bases at J, with 14 bases between. Germline values: CDR1 SGHKS, CDR2 YYEKEE (reference sequence). The variable domain in full, with the rest retrieved from reference TRBV5-5 and TRBJ1-5, is DAGVTQSPTHLIKTRGQQVTLRCSPISGHKSVSWYQQVLGQGPQFIFQYYEKEERGRGNFPDRFSARQFPNYSSELNVNALLLGDSALYLCASSLWTAAGPQHFGDGTRLSIL.

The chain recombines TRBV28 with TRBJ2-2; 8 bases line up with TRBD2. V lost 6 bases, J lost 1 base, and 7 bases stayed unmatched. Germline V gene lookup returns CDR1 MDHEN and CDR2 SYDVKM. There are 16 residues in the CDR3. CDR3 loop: CASRPRLAGNTGELFF. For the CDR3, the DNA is TGTGCCAGCAGACCAAGGCTAGCGGGGAACACCGGGGAGCTGTTTTTT. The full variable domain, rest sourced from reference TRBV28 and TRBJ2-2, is DVKVTQSSRYLVKRTGEKVFLECVQDMDHENMFWYRQDPGLGLRLIYFSYDVKMKEKGDIPEGYSVSREKKERFSLILESASTNQTSMYLCASRPRLAGNTGELFFGEGSRLTVL.

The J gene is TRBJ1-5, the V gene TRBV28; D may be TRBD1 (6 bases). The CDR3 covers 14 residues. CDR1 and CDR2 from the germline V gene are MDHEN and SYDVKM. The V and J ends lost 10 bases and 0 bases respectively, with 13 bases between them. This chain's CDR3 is CATWAGDSNQPQHF. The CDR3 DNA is TGTGCCACCTGGGCAGGGGATAGCAATCAGCCCCAGCATTTT.

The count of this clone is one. Written as DNA, the CDR3 is TGCGCCAGCAGCTTGGGTATCAGGGGGCCGAACACCGGGGAGCTGTTTTTT. This encodes CASSLGIRGPNTGELFF. The V and J genes are TRBV5-1 and TRBJ2-2; 8 positions match TRBD1. V lost 0 bases and J lost 0; bases outside the gene matches: 4. The CDR3 length is 17 residues. Per the germline V gene, CDR1 is SGHRS and CDR2 is YFSETQ.

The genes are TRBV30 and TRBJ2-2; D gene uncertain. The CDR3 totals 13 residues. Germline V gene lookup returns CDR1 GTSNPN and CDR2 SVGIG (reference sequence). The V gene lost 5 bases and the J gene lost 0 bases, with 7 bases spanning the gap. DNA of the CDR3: TGTGCCTGGGCGAGGCCGAACACCGGGGAGCTGTTTTTT. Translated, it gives CAWARPNTGELFF.

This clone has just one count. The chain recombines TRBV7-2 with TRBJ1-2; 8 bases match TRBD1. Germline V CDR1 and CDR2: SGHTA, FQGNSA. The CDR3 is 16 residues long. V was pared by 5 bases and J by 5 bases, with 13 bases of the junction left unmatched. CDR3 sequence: CASSPGTGLTPYGYTF. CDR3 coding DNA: TGTGCCAGCAGCCCTGGGACAGGCCTCACACCTTATGGCTACACCTTC. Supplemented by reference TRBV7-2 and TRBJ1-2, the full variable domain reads GAGVSQSPSNKVTEKGKDVELRCDPISGHTALYWYRQSLGQGLEFLIYFQGNSAPDKSGLPSDRFSAERTGGSVSTLTIQRTQQEDSAVYLCASSPGTGLTPYGYTFGSGTRLTVV.

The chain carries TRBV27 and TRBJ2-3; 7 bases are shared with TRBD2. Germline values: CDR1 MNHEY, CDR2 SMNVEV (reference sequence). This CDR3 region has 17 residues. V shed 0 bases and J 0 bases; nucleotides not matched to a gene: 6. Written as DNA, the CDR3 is TGTGCCAGCAGTTTATCGAGGCTAGCGGCTAGCACAGATACGCAGTATTTT. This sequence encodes CASSLSRLAASTDTQYF.

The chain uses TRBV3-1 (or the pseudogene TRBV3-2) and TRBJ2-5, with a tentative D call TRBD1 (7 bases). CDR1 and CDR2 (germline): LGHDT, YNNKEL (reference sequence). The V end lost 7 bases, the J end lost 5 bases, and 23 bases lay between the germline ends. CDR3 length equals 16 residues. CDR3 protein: CASTPLAGGGRETQYF. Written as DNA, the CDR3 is TGTGCCAGCACCCCCCTTGCAGGGGGAGGTAGGGAGACCCAGTACTTC.

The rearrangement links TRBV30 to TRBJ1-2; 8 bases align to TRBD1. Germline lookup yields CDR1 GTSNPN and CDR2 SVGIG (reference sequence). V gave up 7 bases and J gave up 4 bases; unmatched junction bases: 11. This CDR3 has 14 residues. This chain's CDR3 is CALKDRDRGYGYTF. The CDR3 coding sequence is TGTGCCTTAAAGGACAGGGATCGAGGCTATGGCTACACCTTC.

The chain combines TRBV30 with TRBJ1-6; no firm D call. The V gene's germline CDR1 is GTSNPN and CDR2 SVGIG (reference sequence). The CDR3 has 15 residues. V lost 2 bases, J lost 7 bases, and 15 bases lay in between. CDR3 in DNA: TGTGCCTGGAGTAGTGGTGGGAGCCCGAATTCACCCCTCCACTTT. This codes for CAWSSGGSPNSPLHF. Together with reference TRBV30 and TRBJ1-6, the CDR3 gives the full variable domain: SQTIHQWPATLVQPVGSPLSLECTVEGTSNPNLYWYRQAAGRGLQLLFYSVGIGQISSEVPQNLSASRPQDRQFILSSKKLLLSDSGFYLCAWSSGGSPNSPLHFGNGTRLTVT.

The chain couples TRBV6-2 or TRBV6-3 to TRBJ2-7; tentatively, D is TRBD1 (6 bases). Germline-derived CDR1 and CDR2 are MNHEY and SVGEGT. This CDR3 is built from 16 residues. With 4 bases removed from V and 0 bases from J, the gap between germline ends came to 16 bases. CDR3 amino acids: CASSSAGQSHSYEQYF. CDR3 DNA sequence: TGTGCCAGCAGTTCAGCTGGACAGTCCCACTCCTACGAGCAGTACTTC.

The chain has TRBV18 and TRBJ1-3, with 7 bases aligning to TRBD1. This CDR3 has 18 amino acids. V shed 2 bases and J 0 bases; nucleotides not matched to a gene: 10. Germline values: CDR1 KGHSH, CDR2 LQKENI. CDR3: CASSPFPGQTSSGNTIYF. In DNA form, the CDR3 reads TGTGCCAGCTCACCATTCCCGGGACAGACAAGCTCTGGAAACACCATATATTTT.

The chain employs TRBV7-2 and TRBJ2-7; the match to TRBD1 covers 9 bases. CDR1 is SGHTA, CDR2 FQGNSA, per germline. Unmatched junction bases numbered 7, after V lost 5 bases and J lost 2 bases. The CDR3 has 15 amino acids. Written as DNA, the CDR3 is TGTGCCAGCAGCGTAACCCGGGACAGGGCCTACGAGCAGTACTTC. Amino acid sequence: CASSVTRDRAYEQYF.

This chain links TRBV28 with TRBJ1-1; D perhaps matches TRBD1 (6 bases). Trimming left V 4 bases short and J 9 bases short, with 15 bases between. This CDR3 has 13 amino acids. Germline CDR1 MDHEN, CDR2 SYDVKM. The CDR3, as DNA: TGTGCCAGCAGTTCCCCGGACAGCTTTCAAGCTTTCTTT. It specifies CASSSPDSFQAFF.

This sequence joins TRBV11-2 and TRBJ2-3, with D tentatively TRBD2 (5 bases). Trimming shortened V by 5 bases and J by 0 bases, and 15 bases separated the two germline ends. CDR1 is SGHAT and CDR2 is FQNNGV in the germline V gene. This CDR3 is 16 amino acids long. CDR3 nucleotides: TGTGCCAGCAGCATCCTGGGAGCCACAAGCACAGATACGCAGTATTTT. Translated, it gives CASSILGATSTDTQYF.

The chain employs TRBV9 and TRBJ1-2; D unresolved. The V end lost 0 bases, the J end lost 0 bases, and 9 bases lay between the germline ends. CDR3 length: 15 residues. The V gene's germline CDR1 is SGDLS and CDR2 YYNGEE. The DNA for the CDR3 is TGTGCCAGCAGCGTAGCTAGCGAGTCTAACTATGGCTACACCTTC. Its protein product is CASSVASESNYGYTF.

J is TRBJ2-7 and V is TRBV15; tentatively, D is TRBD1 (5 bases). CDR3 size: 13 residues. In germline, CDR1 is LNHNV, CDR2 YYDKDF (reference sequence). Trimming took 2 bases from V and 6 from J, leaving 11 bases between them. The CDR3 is CATSRPTDSEQYF. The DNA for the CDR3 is TGTGCCACCAGCAGACCGACAGACTCCGAGCAGTACTTC.

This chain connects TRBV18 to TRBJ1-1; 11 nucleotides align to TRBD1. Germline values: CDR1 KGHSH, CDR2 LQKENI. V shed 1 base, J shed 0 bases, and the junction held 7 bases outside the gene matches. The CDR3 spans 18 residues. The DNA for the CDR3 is TGTGCCAGCTCACCACTTGGGACAGGGGGAAAACTGAACACTGAAGCTTTCTTT. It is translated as CASSPLGTGGKLNTEAFF.

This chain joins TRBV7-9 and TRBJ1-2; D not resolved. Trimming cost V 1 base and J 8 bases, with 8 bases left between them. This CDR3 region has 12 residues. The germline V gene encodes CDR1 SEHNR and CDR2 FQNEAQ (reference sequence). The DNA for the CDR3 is TGTGCCAGCAGCTTAGATTCTCGGGGCTACACCTTC. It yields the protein CASSLDSRGYTF.

Here the CDR3 reads CASSLRQALPYGYTF. The CDR3 nucleotides are TGTGCCAGCAGCCTAAGACAGGCACTTCCTTATGGCTACACCTTC. The chain links TRBV28 to TRBJ1-2; weak D call: TRBD1 (6 bases). The CDR3 has 15 residues. V was pared by 6 bases and J by 5 bases, with 19 bases between. Germline values: CDR1 MDHEN, CDR2 SYDVKM.

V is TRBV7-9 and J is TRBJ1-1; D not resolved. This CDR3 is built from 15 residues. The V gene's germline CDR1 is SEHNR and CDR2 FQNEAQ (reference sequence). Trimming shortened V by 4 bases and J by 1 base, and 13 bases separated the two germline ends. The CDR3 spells CASSSSGWRNTEAFF. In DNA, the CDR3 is TGTGCCAGCAGCTCCTCGGGGTGGCGGAACACTGAAGCTTTCTTT.

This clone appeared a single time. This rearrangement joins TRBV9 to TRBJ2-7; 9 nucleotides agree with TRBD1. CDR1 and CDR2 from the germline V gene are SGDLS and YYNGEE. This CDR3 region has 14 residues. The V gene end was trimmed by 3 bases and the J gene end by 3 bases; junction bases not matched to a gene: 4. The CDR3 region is CASSATGGHYEQYF. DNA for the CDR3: TGTGCCAGCAGCGCGACAGGGGGACACTACGAGCAGTACTTC.